These 32 T cell receptor beta chains were all obtained from the same sample, sequenced in a study of T-cell memory formation after mild COVID-19. TCRdb re-derived calls from the 5' RACE reads in MiXCR, one entry per CDR3 protein. The repertoire includes about 160,000 distinct CDR3 sequences, roughly 28% of them detected once, and around 12% sits in the top ten. Sequences were obtained from PBMCs or a T cell subset sorted from them (not recorded which). The receptors derive from an adult woman who had mild COVID-19 (a few samples of this study predate the infection). Cell type and time point are not known.

The chain carries TRBV20-1 and TRBJ2-1; 8 bases match TRBD2. V was pared by 0 bases and J by 6 bases, with 10 bases of the junction left unmatched. CDR1 DFQATT and CDR2 SNEGSKA come from the germline V gene (reference sequence). CDR3 length equals 16 residues. CDR3 protein: CSARDGSGTIGNEQFF. The CDR3 nucleotides are TGCAGTGCTAGAGATGGTAGCGGGACCATCGGCAATGAGCAGTTCTTC.

The V call is TRBV2, the J call TRBJ2-7, with D maybe TRBD2 (6 bases). V was cut by 5 bases and J by 2 bases, with 16 bases left in between. Germline values: CDR1 SNHLY, CDR2 FYNNEI. This CDR3 is 15 amino acids long. CDR3 sequence: CASSNERTNPYEQYF. DNA for the CDR3: TGTGCCAGCAGTAACGAGCGGACTAACCCCTACGAGCAGTACTTC.

This clonotype came up a few times. The V and J genes are TRBV12-3 or TRBV12-4 and TRBJ2-3, with 7 bases identical to TRBD1. With 6 bases clipped from V and 6 bases from J, the junction kept 15 bases outside the gene matches. The CDR3 has 16 residues. The CDR3 protein is CASSPKTGSVTDTQYF. In DNA, the CDR3 is TGTGCCAGCAGCCCCAAGACAGGGAGTGTAACGGATACGCAGTATTTT.

The chain couples TRBV3-1 to TRBJ2-7; D gene unclear. Deletions cut 4 bases from V and 3 bases from J, with 13 bases between. Per germline, CDR1 LGHDT and CDR2 YNNKEL (reference sequence). The CDR3 has 14 residues. The CDR3 protein is CASSPYHGRYEQYF. The DNA for the CDR3 is TGTGCCAGCAGCCCCTACCACGGCCGCTACGAGCAGTACTTC.

There are a few counts of this clonotype. The chain has TRBV27 and TRBJ1-5; TRBD1 is a possible D gene (6 bases). Per germline, CDR1 MNHEY and CDR2 SMNVEV (reference sequence). This CDR3 spans 17 amino acids. Trimming took 5 bases from V and 0 from J, leaving 17 bases between them. The CDR3 nucleotides read TGTGCCAGCAGTCCTCTCCGACAGGTGTATAGCAATCAGCCCCAGCATTTT. It specifies CASSPLRQVYSNQPQHF.

For this clonotype: At one end the junction does not follow the germline gene, possibly because of a read error. This rearrangement joins TRBV20-1 to TRBJ2-1, with 7 bases fitting TRBD2. The CDR3 is 12 amino acids. CDR1 is DFQATT and CDR2 is SNEGSKA in the germline V gene (reference sequence). For the CDR3, the DNA is TGCAGTGCTAGCGGGAGGTACACTGAGCAGTTCTTC. Its translation: CSASGRYTEQFF.

This chain links TRBV7-6 with TRBJ2-7; TRBD2 might be the D (6 bases). V lost 3 bases and J lost 0, with 9 bases in between. Germline assignment: CDR1 SGHVS and CDR2 FNYEAQ. The CDR3 totals 14 residues. The CDR3 loop is CASSFGGTSYEQYF. CDR3 in DNA: TGTGCCAGCAGCTTTGGCGGGACCTCCTACGAGCAGTACTTC.

This clonotype was seen only once. This may be a read error, as it is one base from a much larger clone. The chain recombines TRBV5-1 with TRBJ2-7; possibly TRBD2 for D (5 bases). The germline V gene encodes CDR1 SGHRS and CDR2 YFSETQ. Trimming shortened V by 4 bases and J by 6 bases, and 11 bases separated the two germline ends. CDR3 length: 12 residues. The CDR3 DNA reads TGCGCCAGCAGCGGACTGAAGTTCGAGCAGTACTTC. Its translation: CASSGLKFEQYF.

The chain couples TRBV7-2 to TRBJ2-3; the match to TRBD2 covers 10 bases. Germline V CDR1 and CDR2: SGHTA, FQGNSA. The CDR3 has 21 residues. After removal of 0 bases from V and 0 bases from J, the junction contained 15 bases not matched to a gene. CDR3 sequence reads: CASSLAPGWLAGAVSTDTQYF. The CDR3 DNA follows: TGTGCCAGCAGCTTAGCGCCGGGTTGGCTAGCGGGAGCTGTGAGCACAGATACGCAGTATTTT.

The chain links TRBV20-1 to TRBJ1-2; D gene unclear. This CDR3 has 14 residues. V was shortened by 1 base and J by 4 bases, with 13 bases between the two germline ends. Germline V gene lookup returns CDR1 DFQATT and CDR2 SNEGSKA (reference sequence). The CDR3 coding sequence is TGCAGTGCTAGAGGACCGGCAGGAGCCTATGGCTACACCTTC. This translates into CSARGPAGAYGYTF.

This chain uses TRBV5-1 with TRBJ2-4; a weak D match, TRBD2 (6 bases). CDR1 is SGHRS and CDR2 is YFSETQ in the germline V gene. This CDR3 is built from 15 residues. V dropped 0 bases and J dropped 1 base, with 8 bases sitting between them. CDR3 loop: CASSLEGGAKNIQYF. CDR3 coding DNA: TGCGCCAGCAGCTTGGAAGGAGGGGCCAAAAACATTCAGTACTTC.

The V and J genes are TRBV5-1 and TRBJ1-2; no firm D call. The length of the CDR3 is 16 residues. Germline CDR1 reads SGHRS; CDR2 reads YFSETQ. With 0 bases removed from V and 0 bases from J, the gap between germline ends came to 12 bases. CDR3 region: CASSLAQRGANYGYTF. The CDR3 nucleotides are TGCGCCAGCAGCTTGGCCCAACGGGGAGCTAACTATGGCTACACCTTC.

This chain connects TRBV2 to TRBJ2-3; 9 bases are shared with TRBD2. The CDR3 has 14 residues. Losses at the gene ends were 11 bases for V and 7 bases for J; bases not matched to a gene: 13. Germline lookup yields CDR1 SNHLY and CDR2 FYNNEI. CDR3 amino acids: CAGQRGATSNTQYF. DNA for the CDR3: TGTGCCGGGCAGCGGGGGGCTACCTCGAATACGCAGTATTTT.

There are a few counts of this clonotype. The V call is TRBV29-1, the J call TRBJ2-2; D not certain. The CDR3 runs to 12 residues. Germline values: CDR1 SQVTM, CDR2 ANQGSEA. V shed 6 bases and J shed 6 bases, with 11 bases lying between them. The CDR3 sequence: CSVLTTAGELFF. The CDR3 DNA reads as TGCAGCGTCTTAACGACGGCCGGGGAGCTGTTTTTT.

The chain couples TRBV20-1 to TRBJ2-7, with D possibly being TRBD2 (5 bases). Trimming removed 4 bases at V and 0 bases at J, with 10 bases between. The CDR3 length is 13 residues. Germline CDR1 DFQATT, CDR2 SNEGSKA (reference sequence). CDR3 loop: CSAKAGLSYEQYF. The CDR3 nucleotides are TGCAGTGCTAAGGCGGGTCTCTCCTACGAGCAGTACTTC.

This clonotype was seen only a few times. The chain has TRBV12-3 or TRBV12-4 and TRBJ1-5; the match to TRBD1 covers 10 bases. The ends lost 5 bases at V and 6 bases at J; junction bases unmatched: 4. The CDR3 loop spans 14 amino acids. The CDR3 DNA reads as TGTGCCAGCAGTCCGACAGGGGGCGGTCAGCCCCAGCATTTT. It codes for CASSPTGGGQPQHF.

This clonotype has only a few counts. This chain uses TRBV18 with TRBJ1-2; no definite D call. V lost 1 base to trimming and J lost 4 bases, with 7 bases between them. Germline V gene data show CDR1 as KGHSH and CDR2 as LQKENI. The CDR3 has 13 amino acids. CDR3 in amino acids: CASSPQEIYGYTF. DNA of the CDR3: TGTGCCAGCTCACCACAGGAAATCTATGGCTACACCTTC.

This clonotype has more than one count but fewer than ten. CDR3 sequence (DNA): TGTGCCAGCAGCGGAGACACAATCTACGAGCAGTACTTC. Its protein product is CASSGDTIYEQYF. This chain joins TRBV7-9 and TRBJ2-7, with unresolved D. The CDR3 totals 13 residues. V dropped 5 bases and J dropped 3 bases, with 11 bases sitting between them. Germline V gives CDR1 SEHNR, CDR2 FQNEAQ (reference sequence).

The table lists this clonotype with a few counts. The chain employs TRBV7-6 and TRBJ2-7, with D possibly being TRBD1 (5 bases). The CDR3 runs to 18 residues. The V end lost 2 bases, the J end lost 3 bases, and 23 bases lay between the germline ends. Germline CDR1 and CDR2: SGHVS and FNYEAQ. CDR3 loop: CASSLSSQGFPYVYEQYF. CDR3 nucleotides: TGTGCCAGCAGCTTATCAAGCCAGGGTTTCCCCTACGTCTACGAGCAGTACTTC.

The chain is built from TRBV6-2 or TRBV6-3 and TRBJ2-7, with D unclear. Per germline, CDR1 MNHEY and CDR2 SVGEGT. Trimming pared 6 bases from V and 3 bases from J, leaving 9 bases between. This CDR3 contains 12 residues. DNA of the CDR3: TGTGCCAGCAGCGGACCGTACTACGAGCAGTACTTC. Its protein product is CASSGPYYEQYF.

The chain combines TRBV5-1 with TRBJ2-7; TRBD2 is a possible D gene (5 bases). V lost 4 bases, J lost 2 bases, and 16 bases lay in between. From germline, CDR1 is SGHRS and CDR2 YFSETQ. This CDR3 comprises 15 residues. The CDR3 loop reads CASSQNRGDPYEQYF. CDR3 bases: TGCGCCAGCAGCCAAAACCGGGGAGACCCCTACGAGCAGTACTTC.

DNA of the CDR3: TGTGCCACCCACGGGACTAGCGGGAGGGTACTACGGGAGCAGTACTTC. It yields the protein CATHGTSGRVLREQYF. V is TRBV10-3 and J is TRBJ2-7; 16 bases fit TRBD2. The germline V gene has CDR1 ENHRY and CDR2 SYGVKD. The CDR3 sequence is 16 residues long. J was trimmed by 7 bases and V by 10 bases; bases with no gene match: 13.

This chain uses TRBV18 with TRBJ2-3; D is ambiguous. The CDR3 has 11 amino acids. Germline V CDR1 and CDR2: KGHSH, LQKENI. Between the trimmed V and J ends, which lost 7 bases and 6 bases, there was a span of 8 bases. The CDR3 loop is CASYLTDTQYF. CDR3 sequence (DNA): TGTGCCAGCTACCTTACGGATACGCAGTATTTT.

This chain uses TRBV20-1 with TRBJ2-7, with a weak D call TRBD2 (5 bases). CDR3 length equals 13 residues. Germline assignment: CDR1 DFQATT and CDR2 SNEGSKA (reference sequence). Trimming removed 5 bases at V and 3 bases at J, with 14 bases between. CDR3 amino acids: CSAAGLALYEQYF. The CDR3 DNA is TGCAGTGCTGCGGGCCTAGCTCTCTACGAGCAGTACTTC.

The V gene is TRBV29-1, the J gene TRBJ2-3, with D perhaps TRBD1 or TRBD2 (6 bases each). Germline CDR1 SQVTM, CDR2 ANQGSEA. Trimming removed 6 bases at V and 3 bases at J, with 16 bases between. The CDR3 length is 14 residues. CDR3: CSVKRGAVTDTQYF. The DNA of the CDR3 is TGCAGCGTCAAAAGGGGGGCAGTAACAGATACGCAGTATTTT.

V gene TRBV18 combines with J gene TRBJ2-7, with TRBD1 matching 9 bases. Germline V gene data show CDR1 as KGHSH and CDR2 as LQKENI. This CDR3 is built from 14 residues. The V and J ends lost 2 bases and 3 bases, in that order; junction bases with no gene match: 2. The CDR3 here is CASSPGTGYYEQYF. Here the CDR3 DNA reads TGTGCCAGCTCACCAGGGACAGGGTACTACGAGCAGTACTTC. The full variable domain, completed using reference TRBV18 and TRBJ2-7, is NAGVMQNPRHLVRRRGQEARLRCSPMKGHSHVYWYRQLPEEGLKFMVYLQKENIIDESGMPKERFSAEFPKEGPSILRIQQVVRGDSAAYFCASSPGTGYYEQYFGPGTRLTVT.

This clonotype turned up a few times. The chain combines TRBV25-1 with TRBJ2-3; the D is unclear. V shed 3 bases and J shed 0 bases, with 10 bases lying between them. This CDR3 region has 15 residues. Germline loops: CDR1 MGHDK, CDR2 SYGVNS. CDR3 protein: CASSEWGSSTDTQYF. Written as DNA, the CDR3 is TGTGCCAGCAGTGAGTGGGGATCTAGCACAGATACGCAGTATTTT.

This clonotype was counted only a few times. The V call is TRBV9, the J call TRBJ2-5; 8 bases match TRBD1. Germline assignment: CDR1 SGDLS and CDR2 YYNGEE. After removal of 4 bases from V and 5 bases from J, the junction contained 4 bases not matched to a gene. The CDR3 is made up of 13 amino acids. The CDR3 protein is CASSPRQGETQYF. The CDR3 DNA sequence: TGTGCCAGCAGCCCGAGACAGGGGGAGACCCAGTACTTC. The full variable domain, completed using reference TRBV9 and TRBJ2-5, is DSGVTQTPKHLITATGQRVTLRCSPRSGDLSVYWYQQSLDQGLQFLIQYYNGEERAKGNILERFSAQQFPDLHSELNLSSLELGDSALYFCASSPRQGETQYFGPGTRLLVL.

This clonotype ranks as medium-sized. V gene TRBV4-1 combines with J gene TRBJ2-1, with 9 bases matching TRBD2. The length of the CDR3 is 15 residues. CDR1 and CDR2 from the germline V gene are MGHRA and YSYEKL. J gave up 7 bases and V 3 bases, and 7 bases lay outside the gene matches. The CDR3 sequence: CASSHIAGDGNEQFF. The CDR3 coding sequence is TGCGCCAGCAGCCATATAGCGGGAGATGGGAATGAGCAGTTCTTC.

This clonotype was seen only a few times. The chain recombines TRBV9 with TRBJ2-1; tentative D call: TRBD1 (5 bases). Germline V gene lookup returns CDR1 SGDLS and CDR2 YYNGEE. The CDR3 length is 16 residues. V dropped 3 bases and J dropped 1 base, with 14 bases sitting between them. CDR3 sequence: CASSAQGRISYNEQFF. CDR3 nucleotide sequence: TGTGCCAGCAGCGCCCAGGGTAGAATATCCTACAATGAGCAGTTCTTC.

This clonotype was seen more than once but under ten times. This chain joins TRBV3-1 and TRBJ1-2; a possible D gene is TRBD1 (5 bases). The CDR3 is 16 residues long. V was clipped by 0 bases and J by 3 bases, with 14 bases between them. Germline lookup yields CDR1 LGHDT and CDR2 YNNKEL (reference sequence). CDR3 nucleotide sequence: TGTGCCAGCAGCCAAGAGGGGGGAGAAGCATACTATGGCTACACCTTC. Translating gives CASSQEGGEAYYGYTF.

This clonotype was counted only a few times. The chain couples TRBV5-1 to TRBJ1-2; D perhaps matches TRBD1 (5 bases). Germline CDR1 SGHRS, CDR2 YFSETQ. V lost 4 bases to trimming and J lost 3 bases, with 13 bases between them. This CDR3 has 14 residues. The CDR3 nucleotides read TGCGCCAGCAGCCCAGACAGTAGGGACTATGGCTACACCTTC. Translating gives CASSPDSRDYGYTF.